This TCR beta chain is drawn from a study of T cell repertoires in cytomegalovirus infection. TCRdb re-derived calls from the reads in MiXCR, one entry per CDR3 protein. The sample consists of roughly 730,000 distinct CDR3 sequences, 33% of them appearing once. Worth noting for this clonotype: What it binds is not known.

Germline V CDR1 and CDR2: SGHVT, SQSDAQ. This CDR3 comprises 17 residues. Trimming took off 1 base at V and 0 bases at J, with 10 bases between the two ends. The sequenced sample was cultured PBMCs, obtained from culture after CMV antigen stimulation. This chain links TRBV7-4 with TRBJ1-6; the D is unclear. The TCR was taken from a human donor in good health (CMV status not recorded). Some clones in this sample may be carry-over from other donors' samples. In DNA, the CDR3 is TGTGCCAGCAGCTTAGGAACGGGCAGCTCCTATAATTCACCCCTCCACTTT. The encoded protein is CASSLGTGSSYNSPLHF.